This T cell receptor beta chain was captured by sequencing in a study of OX40 agonist ivuxolimab in advanced cancers. Background on the study: The mean age was approximately 60 years, ranging from about 20 to 79, with less than 90% of participants male. Eligibility rules accepted prior anti-PD-1, anti-PD-L1 or anti-CTLA-4 therapy, and 30% to 40% had some.

The CDR3 consists of 16 residues. Per the germline V gene, CDR1 is LGHNA and CDR2 is YNFKEQ. The junction had 4 bases not matched to a gene; V was cut back by 4 bases and J by 3 bases. This clone was detected only a few times. Blood specimens came from baseline, cycle 4 day 1, and cycle 7 day 1. This table comes from immunoSEQ multiplex PCR, and its TCRdb copy is limited to in-frame clones, with some not included. The sample holds about 66,000 clones, less than 85% seen once. The specimen was CD4+ or CD8+ T cells sorted from blood, collected in a trial of the OX40 agonist ivuxolimab. This TCR derives from an adult with an advanced solid tumor such as melanoma, head and neck, liver or kidney cancer. The chain recombines TRBV4-2 with TRBJ2-1; 12 positions match TRBD2. Written as DNA, the CDR3 is TGTGCCAGCAGCCCCAAGACTAGCGGGGGCTACAATGAGCAGTTCTTC. Encoded protein: CASSPKTSGGYNEQFF.